This passage covers 17 T cell receptor beta chains from one sample sequenced in a study of T cells after yellow fever vaccination. TCRdb re-called the 5' RACE reads with MiXCR, one entry per CDR3 protein. This table holds 500,000 to 650,000 distinct CDR3 sequences, 10% to 15% found once. Sequencing was performed on PBMCs, taken on the day of the yellow fever booster vaccination. The receptors derive from a man aged 25 to 40 who received the YFV17D yellow fever vaccine.

Remarks on this clonotype: One end of the junction does not line up with germline, which may come from a read error. This rearrangement joins TRBV7-3 to TRBJ2-3, with D hard to call. The CDR3 is 15 amino acids. Germline V CDR1 and CDR2: SGHTA, FQGTGA. The CDR3 DNA follows: TGTGCCAGCAGCATAACCGGGCCGAGAGCAGATACGCAGTATTTT. Translated: CASSITGPRADTQYF.

This clonotype was counted only a few times. The rearrangement uses TRBV10-3 and TRBJ2-1, with TRBD2 matching over 11 bases. Germline CDR1 is ENHRY and CDR2 is SYGVKD. The CDR3 contains 15 residues. V lost 6 bases and J lost 6; bases outside the gene matches: 7. In DNA form, the CDR3 reads TGTGCCATCAGAGAACTAGCGGGGGCTTCCAATGAGCAGTTCTTC. This codes for CAIRELAGASNEQFF.

The gene calls are TRBV14 and TRBJ2-1; possible D gene TRBD2, 5 bases. The CDR3 consists of 13 residues. V lost 0 bases and J 6 bases, leaving 6 bases between the germline ends. Germline CDR1 SGHDN, CDR2 FVKESK. The CDR3 nucleotides are TGTGCCAGCAGCCAAGAACTAGTCAATGAGCAGTTCTTC. Protein product: CASSQELVNEQFF.

This clonotype was counted many times. For the CDR3, the DNA is TGTGCCAGCAGTTTAGGACCTATCAATCAGCCCCAGCATTTT. This gives the protein CASSLGPINQPQHF. The rearrangement joins TRBV12-3 or TRBV12-4 to TRBJ1-5; D not certain. The CDR3 sequence is 14 residues long. With 1 base removed from V and 3 bases from J, the gap between germline ends came to 7 bases.

This clonotype was observed a few times. This chain connects TRBV7-2 to TRBJ2-3; D uncertain. The CDR3 loop spans 15 amino acids. Trimming stripped 5 bases from V and 0 bases from J, with 12 bases between. Per the germline V gene, CDR1 is SGHTA and CDR2 is FQGNSA. The CDR3 region has the DNA TGTGCCAGCAGCCAAAAGACCGGGAGCACAGATACGCAGTATTTT. Protein product: CASSQKTGSTDTQYF.

This clonotype came up a few times. V and J are TRBV29-1 and TRBJ1-1, with 9 bases lining up with TRBD1. V lost 4 bases and J lost 5; bases outside the gene matches: 8. Germline V gives CDR1 SQVTM, CDR2 ANQGSEA. The CDR3 consists of 14 residues. The CDR3 nucleotides read TGCAGCGTTGTGGGAGACAGGGGGTTGACTGAAGCTTTCTTT. It specifies CSVVGDRGLTEAFF. The full variable domain, with the rest looked up from reference TRBV29-1 and TRBJ1-1, is SAVISQKPSRDICQRGTSLTIQCQVDSQVTMMFWYRQQPGQSLTLIATANQGSEATYESGFVIDKFPISRPNLTFSTLTVSNMSPEDSSIYLCSVVGDRGLTEAFFGQGTRLTVV.

This clonotype was seen a handful of times. V usage is TRBV5-1 and J usage is TRBJ2-3, with a weak D call TRBD1 (5 bases). The germline V gene encodes CDR1 SGHRS and CDR2 YFSETQ. This CDR3 is built from 16 residues. Trimming cost V 0 bases and J 6 bases, with 17 bases left between them. Here the CDR3 reads CASSLDGQLNIDTQYF. The CDR3 coding sequence is TGCGCCAGCAGCTTGGACGGACAACTAAATATCGATACGCAGTATTTT.

This clonotype was detected many times. The gene calls are TRBV7-2 and TRBJ2-1; D may be TRBD1 (6 bases). CDR3 length: 15 amino acids. CDR1 and CDR2 (germline): SGHTA, FQGNSA. V lost 3 bases, J lost 6 bases, and 15 bases lay in between. CDR3 loop: CASSLAGTLFNEQFF. In nucleotides, the CDR3 is TGTGCCAGCAGCTTGGCCGGGACACTCTTCAATGAGCAGTTCTTC.

This clonotype was seen a handful of times. The chain carries TRBV7-3 and TRBJ2-1; D may match TRBD1 or TRBD2 (5 bases each). CDR3 length: 14 amino acids. Germline V gives CDR1 SGHTA, CDR2 FQGTGA. The germline V and J ends were trimmed by 4 bases and 8 bases, with 15 bases remaining between them. CDR3 residues: CASSSLPGSDEQFF. CDR3 sequence (DNA): TGTGCCAGCAGCTCGTTACCAGGGAGCGATGAGCAGTTCTTC.

In this sample, this clonotype turned up many times. The chain joins TRBV5-5 to TRBJ2-1, with D maybe TRBD2 (7 bases). Germline CDR1 and CDR2: SGHKS and YYEKEE (reference sequence). CDR3 length: 15 residues. V was clipped by 6 bases and J by 5 bases, with 18 bases between them. The CDR3 DNA is TGTGCCAGCATTGTTGGGGGGGCCCTAAACAATGAGCAGTTCTTC. Translation gives CASIVGGALNNEQFF. Variable domain in full (rest from reference TRBV5-5 and TRBJ2-1): DAGVTQSPTHLIKTRGQQVTLRCSPISGHKSVSWYQQVLGQGPQFIFQYYEKEERGRGNFPDRFSARQFPNYSSELNVNALLLGDSALYLCASIVGGALNNEQFFGPGTRLTVL.

The table lists this clonotype with a few counts. The chain has TRBV20-1 and TRBJ2-1; TRBD2 aligns across 9 bases. This CDR3 has 15 residues. Germline CDR1 DFQATT, CDR2 SNEGSKA (reference sequence). V lost 1 base and J lost 0; bases outside the gene matches: 1. The DNA for the CDR3 is TGCAGTGCTAGAGCTAGCGGGACCTCCTACAATGAGCAGTTCTTC. Protein: CSARASGTSYNEQFF.

The chain combines TRBV7-8 with TRBJ2-7; D ambiguous. Germline values: CDR1 SGHVS, CDR2 FQNEAQ. There are 14 residues in the CDR3. The V end was cut by 3 bases, the J end by 3 bases, with 12 bases between. CDR3 bases: TGTGCCAGCAGCTTCAAGGGTACACTCTACGAGCAGTACTTC. Translated: CASSFKGTLYEQYF.

This rearrangement joins TRBV7-2 to TRBJ2-3; TRBD1 aligns across 7 bases. Trimming at V came to 7 bases and at J to 0 bases, leaving 7 bases not matched to a gene. Germline CDR1 reads SGHTA; CDR2 reads FQGNSA. This CDR3 region has 15 residues. CDR3 coding DNA: TGTGCCAGCACCATCCGGGGACAGAGCACAGATACGCAGTATTTT. Protein: CASTIRGQSTDTQYF.

This clonotype was picked up many times. The chain joins TRBV10-3 to TRBJ1-1; D is unresolved. CDR1 and CDR2 (germline): ENHRY, SYGVKD. With 2 bases removed from V and 1 base from J, the gap between germline ends came to 8 bases. The CDR3 has 14 residues. CDR3 DNA sequence: TGTGCCATCAGTGAGGCGAATAGGAACACTGAAGCTTTCTTT. As protein: CAISEANRNTEAFF.

Only a few counts were recorded for this clonotype. The rearrangement uses TRBV4-3 and TRBJ2-1, with 10 nucleotides matching TRBD2. The CDR3 length is 15 residues. With V trimmed by 5 bases and J by 9 bases, 10 bases remained unmatched. From germline, CDR1 is LGHNA and CDR2 YSLEER. The CDR3 nucleotides are TGCGCCAGCAGCTTAGATAGCGGGAGGCCCGCTGAGCAGTTCTTC. It translates to CASSLDSGRPAEQFF.

This clonotype was detected many times. J is TRBJ2-5 and V is TRBV14; 10 nucleotides agree with TRBD2. The J segment lost 2 bases and the V segment lost 1 base, leaving 10 bases of the junction unmatched. CDR1 SGHDN and CDR2 FVKESK come from the germline V gene. The CDR3 length is 18 residues. The CDR3 region is CASSQVDLAGVLQETQYF. The CDR3, as DNA: TGTGCCAGCAGCCAAGTGGATCTAGCGGGAGTGTTACAAGAGACCCAGTACTTC.

The V and J genes are TRBV19 and TRBJ2-3, with D tentatively TRBD1 or TRBD2 (6 bases each). The CDR3 sequence is 19 residues long. Germline V lookup: CDR1 LNHDA, CDR2 SQIVND (reference sequence). V was clipped by 9 bases and J by 4 bases, with 32 bases between them. CDR3 DNA sequence: TGTGCCAGCTCGACAGTGTTCGGTGCGGGACAACCTCCGCCAGATACGCAGTATTTT. This sequence encodes CASSTVFGAGQPPPDTQYF.